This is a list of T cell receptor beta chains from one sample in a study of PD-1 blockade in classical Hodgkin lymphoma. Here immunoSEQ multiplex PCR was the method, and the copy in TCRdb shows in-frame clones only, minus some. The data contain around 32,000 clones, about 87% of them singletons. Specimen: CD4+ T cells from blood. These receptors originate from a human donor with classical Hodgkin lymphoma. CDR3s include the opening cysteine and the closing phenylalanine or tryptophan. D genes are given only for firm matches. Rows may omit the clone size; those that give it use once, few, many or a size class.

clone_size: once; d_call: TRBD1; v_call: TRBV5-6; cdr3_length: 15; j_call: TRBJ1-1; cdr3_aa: CASSSDRGRNTEAFF
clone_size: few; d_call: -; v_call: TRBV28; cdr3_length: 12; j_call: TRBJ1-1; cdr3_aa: CASSAGLAEAFF
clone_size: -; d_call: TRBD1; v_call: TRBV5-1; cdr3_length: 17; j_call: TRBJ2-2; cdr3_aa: CASSFHLNRGDTGELFF
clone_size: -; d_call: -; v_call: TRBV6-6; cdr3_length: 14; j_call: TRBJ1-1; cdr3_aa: CASSHDSENTEAFF
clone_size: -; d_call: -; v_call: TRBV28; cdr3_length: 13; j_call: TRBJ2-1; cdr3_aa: CASSRPGVYEQFF
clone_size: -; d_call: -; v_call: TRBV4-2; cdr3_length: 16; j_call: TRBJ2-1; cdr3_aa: CARSQEPLSSYNEQFF
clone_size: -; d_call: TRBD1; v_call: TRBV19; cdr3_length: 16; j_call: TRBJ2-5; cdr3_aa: CASTISWDRFGETQYF
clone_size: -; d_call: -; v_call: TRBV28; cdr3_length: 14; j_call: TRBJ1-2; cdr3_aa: CASSLPGQVYGYTF
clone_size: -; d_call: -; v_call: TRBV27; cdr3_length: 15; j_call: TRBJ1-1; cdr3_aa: CASSLRGGLNTEAFF
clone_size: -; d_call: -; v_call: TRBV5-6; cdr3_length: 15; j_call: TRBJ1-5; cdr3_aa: CASSWGGRRNQPQHF
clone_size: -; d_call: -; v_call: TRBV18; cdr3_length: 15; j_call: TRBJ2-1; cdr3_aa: CASTPQESSYNEQFF
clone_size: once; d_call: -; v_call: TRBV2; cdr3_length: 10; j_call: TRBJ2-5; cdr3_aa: CASAQETQYF
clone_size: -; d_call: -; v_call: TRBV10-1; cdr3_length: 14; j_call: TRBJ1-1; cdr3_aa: CASRGGADGTEAFF
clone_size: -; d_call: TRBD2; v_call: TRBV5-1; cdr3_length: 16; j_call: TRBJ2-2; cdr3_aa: CASSLGLAENTGELFF
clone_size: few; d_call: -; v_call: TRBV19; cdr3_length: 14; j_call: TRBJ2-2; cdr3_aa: CASSPTSLTGELFF
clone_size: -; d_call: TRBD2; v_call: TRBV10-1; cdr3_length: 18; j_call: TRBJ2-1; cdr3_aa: CASSEDPGLADSYNEQFF
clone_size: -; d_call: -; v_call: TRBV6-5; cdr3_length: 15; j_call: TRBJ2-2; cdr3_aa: CASSLMVGATGELFF
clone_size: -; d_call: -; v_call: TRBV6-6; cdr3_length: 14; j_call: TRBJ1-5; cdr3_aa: CASSPLAGNQPQHF
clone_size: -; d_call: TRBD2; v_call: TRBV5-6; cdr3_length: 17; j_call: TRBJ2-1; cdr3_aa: CASSLARLAGEANEQFF
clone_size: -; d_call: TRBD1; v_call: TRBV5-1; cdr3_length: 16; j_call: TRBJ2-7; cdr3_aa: CASSLRSRTGSYEQYF
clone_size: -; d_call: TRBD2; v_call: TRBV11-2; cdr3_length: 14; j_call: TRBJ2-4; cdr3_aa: CASSLFGGRNIQYF
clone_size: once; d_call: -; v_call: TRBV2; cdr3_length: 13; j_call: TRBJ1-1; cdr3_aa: CASSRLGPEGAFF
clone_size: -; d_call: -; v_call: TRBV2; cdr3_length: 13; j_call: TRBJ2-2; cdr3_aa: CASSVTVTGELFF
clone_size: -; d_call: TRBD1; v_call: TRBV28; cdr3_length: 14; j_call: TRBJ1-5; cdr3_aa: CASSLGRGEQPQHF
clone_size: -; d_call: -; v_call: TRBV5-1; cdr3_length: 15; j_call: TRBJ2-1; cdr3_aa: CASSSRGSEGDEQFF
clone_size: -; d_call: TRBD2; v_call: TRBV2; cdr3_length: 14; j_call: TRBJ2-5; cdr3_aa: CASRLRTSFETQYF
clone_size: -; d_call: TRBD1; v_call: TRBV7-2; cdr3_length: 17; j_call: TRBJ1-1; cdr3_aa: CASSLAVLTGGNTEAFF
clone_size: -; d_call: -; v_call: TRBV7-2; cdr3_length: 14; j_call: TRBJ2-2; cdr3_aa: CATLFRRNTGELFF
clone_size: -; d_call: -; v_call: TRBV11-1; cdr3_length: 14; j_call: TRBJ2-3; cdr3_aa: CASSPDPFGDTQYF
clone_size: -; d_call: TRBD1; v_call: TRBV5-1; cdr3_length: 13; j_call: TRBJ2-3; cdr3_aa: CASSIQGSDTQYF
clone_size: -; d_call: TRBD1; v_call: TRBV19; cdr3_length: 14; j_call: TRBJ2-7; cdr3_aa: CASYFRDREREQYF